Below, 4 T cell receptor beta chains from the same sample are listed, as sequenced in a study of shared clonotypes between healthy human individuals. The table came from immunoSEQ multiplex PCR; TCRdb's copy has only in-frame clones and leaves some out. The table includes around 1.4 million clones, roughly 98.5% detected once. The sample consisted of naive CD4+ T cells sorted from blood. The subset here: CD45RA+ positively selected. The source is a young man in good health.

V is TRBV6-6 and J is TRBJ1-2; no definite D call. CDR3 length: 15 amino acids. Trimming removed 6 bases at V and 7 bases at J, with 21 bases between. From germline, CDR1 is MNHNY and CDR2 SVGAGI (reference sequence). The CDR3 sequence: CASSSRIEIFGGYTF. CDR3 in DNA: TGTGCCAGCAGCAGCCGGATTGAAATATTTGGTGGCTACACCTTC.

The V and J genes are TRBV10-2 and TRBJ2-7; TRBD1 agrees at 10 bases. The trim removed 3 bases at V and 1 base at J, leaving 3 bases unmatched. CDR1 WSHSY and CDR2 SAAADI come from the germline V gene. The CDR3 is made up of 15 amino acids. CDR3: CASSDRTGGSYEQYF. Here the CDR3 DNA reads TGCGCCAGCAGTGATCGGACAGGGGGTTCCTACGAGCAGTACTTC.

This sequence joins TRBV6-1 and TRBJ1-1, with D tentatively TRBD1 (5 bases). V was pared by 8 bases and J by 6 bases, with 10 bases between. The CDR3 runs 11 residues. Per the germline V gene, CDR1 is MNHNS and CDR2 is SASEGT. CDR3 in DNA: TGTGCCAGCGTGAGGGGTGCTGAAGCTTTCTTT. Translating gives CASVRGAEAFF.

V usage is TRBV30 and J usage is TRBJ1-1; D remains unclear. The V and J ends lost 0 bases and 1 base respectively, with 12 bases between them. CDR3 size: 15 residues. CDR1 is GTSNPN, CDR2 SVGIG, per germline (reference sequence). CDR3 DNA sequence: TGTGCCTGGAGTGTAGGTCTTGGGAGGAACACTGAAGCTTTCTTT. Translated: CAWSVGLGRNTEAFF.